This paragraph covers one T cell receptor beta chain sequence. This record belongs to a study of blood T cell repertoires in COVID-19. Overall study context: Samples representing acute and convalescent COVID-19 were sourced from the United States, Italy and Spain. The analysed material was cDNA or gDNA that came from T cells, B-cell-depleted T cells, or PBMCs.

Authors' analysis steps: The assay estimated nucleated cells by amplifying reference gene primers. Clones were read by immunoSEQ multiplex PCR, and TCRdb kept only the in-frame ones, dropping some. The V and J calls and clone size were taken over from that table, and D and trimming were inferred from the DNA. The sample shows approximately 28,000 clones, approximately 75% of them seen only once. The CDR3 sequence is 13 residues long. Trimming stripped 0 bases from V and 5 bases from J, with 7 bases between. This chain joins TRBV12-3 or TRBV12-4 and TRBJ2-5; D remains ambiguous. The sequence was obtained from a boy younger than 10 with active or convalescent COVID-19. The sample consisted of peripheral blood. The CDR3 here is CASSLARFETQYF. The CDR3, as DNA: TGTGCCAGCAGTTTAGCCAGGTTCGAGACCCAGTACTTC.